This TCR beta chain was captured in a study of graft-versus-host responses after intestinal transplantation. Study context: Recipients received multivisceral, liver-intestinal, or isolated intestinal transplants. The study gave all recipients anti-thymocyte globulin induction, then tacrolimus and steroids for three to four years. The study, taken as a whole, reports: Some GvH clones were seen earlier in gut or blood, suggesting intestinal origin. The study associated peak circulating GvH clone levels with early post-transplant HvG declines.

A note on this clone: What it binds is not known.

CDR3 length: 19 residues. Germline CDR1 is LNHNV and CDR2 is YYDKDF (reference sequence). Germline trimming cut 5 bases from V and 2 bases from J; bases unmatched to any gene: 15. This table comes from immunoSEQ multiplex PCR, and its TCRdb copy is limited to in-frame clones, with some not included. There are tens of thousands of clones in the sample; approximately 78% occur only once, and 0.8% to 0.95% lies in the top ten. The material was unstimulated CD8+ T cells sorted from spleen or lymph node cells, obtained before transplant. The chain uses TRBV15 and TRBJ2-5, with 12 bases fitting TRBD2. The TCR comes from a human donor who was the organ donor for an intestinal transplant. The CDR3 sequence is CATSPPMGASGGGQETQYF. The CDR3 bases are TGTGCCACCAGCCCCCCCATGGGAGCTAGCGGGGGGGGGCAAGAGACCCAGTACTTC.